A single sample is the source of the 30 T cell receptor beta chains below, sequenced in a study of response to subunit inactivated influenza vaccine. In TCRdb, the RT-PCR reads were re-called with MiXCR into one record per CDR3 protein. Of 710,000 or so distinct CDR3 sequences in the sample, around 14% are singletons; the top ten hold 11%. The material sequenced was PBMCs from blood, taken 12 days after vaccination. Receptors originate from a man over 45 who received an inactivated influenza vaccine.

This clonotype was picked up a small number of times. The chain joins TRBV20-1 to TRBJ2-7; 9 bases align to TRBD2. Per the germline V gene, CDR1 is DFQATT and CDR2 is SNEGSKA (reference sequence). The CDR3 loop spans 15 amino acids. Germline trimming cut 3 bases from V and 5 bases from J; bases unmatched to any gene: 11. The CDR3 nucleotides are TGCAGTGCTAGCCTGGATAGCGGGAGTCCCCACGAGCAGTACTTC. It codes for CSASLDSGSPHEQYF.

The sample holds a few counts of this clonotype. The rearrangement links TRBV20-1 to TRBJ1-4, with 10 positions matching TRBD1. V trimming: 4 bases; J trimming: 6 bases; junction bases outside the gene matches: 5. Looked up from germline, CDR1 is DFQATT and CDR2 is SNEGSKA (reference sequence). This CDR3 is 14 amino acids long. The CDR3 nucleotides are TGCAGTGCTATGCCCGGGACAGGGGATGAAAAACTGTTTTTT. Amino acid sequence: CSAMPGTGDEKLFF.

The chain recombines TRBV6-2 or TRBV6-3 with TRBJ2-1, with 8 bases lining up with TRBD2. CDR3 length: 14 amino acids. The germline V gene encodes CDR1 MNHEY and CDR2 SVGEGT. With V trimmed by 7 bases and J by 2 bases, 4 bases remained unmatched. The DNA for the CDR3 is TGTGCCAGCACGGGGGGGACTACCTACAATGAGCAGTTCTTC. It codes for CASTGGTTYNEQFF.

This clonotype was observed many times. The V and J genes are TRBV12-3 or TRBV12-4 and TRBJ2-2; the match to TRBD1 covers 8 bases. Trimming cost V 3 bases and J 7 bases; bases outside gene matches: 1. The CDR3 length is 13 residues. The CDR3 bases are TGTGCCAGCAGTTTCGGACAGGGCGGGGAGCTGTTTTTT. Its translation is CASSFGQGGELFF.

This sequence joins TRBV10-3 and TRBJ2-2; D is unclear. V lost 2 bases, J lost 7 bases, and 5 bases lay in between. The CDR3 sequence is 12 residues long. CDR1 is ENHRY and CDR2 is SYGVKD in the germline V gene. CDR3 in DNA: TGTGCCATCAGTGAGGGGATCGGGGAGCTGTTTTTT. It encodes CAISEGIGELFF.

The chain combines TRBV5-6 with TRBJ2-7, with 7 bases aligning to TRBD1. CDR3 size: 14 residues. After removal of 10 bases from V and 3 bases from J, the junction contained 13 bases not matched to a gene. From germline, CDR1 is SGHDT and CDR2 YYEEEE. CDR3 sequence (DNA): TGTGCCGGCACCCAGACAGGGACAATCTACGAGCAGTACTTC. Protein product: CAGTQTGTIYEQYF.

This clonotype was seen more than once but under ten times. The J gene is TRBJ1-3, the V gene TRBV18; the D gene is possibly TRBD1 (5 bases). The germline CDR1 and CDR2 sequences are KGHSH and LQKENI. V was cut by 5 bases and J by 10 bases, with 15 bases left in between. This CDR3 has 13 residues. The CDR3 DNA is TGTGCCAGCTCAGAGGGGACGGAAAGGACCATATATTTT. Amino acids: CASSEGTERTIYF.

The CDR3 is CASSPDRAPGELFF. DNA for the CDR3: TGCGCCAGCAGCCCGGACAGGGCCCCCGGGGAGCTGTTTTTT. V usage is TRBV5-1 and J usage is TRBJ2-2, with 8 nucleotides matching TRBD1. Losses at the gene ends were 4 bases for V and 6 bases for J; bases not matched to a gene: 5. The CDR3 is made up of 14 amino acids. Germline V gives CDR1 SGHRS, CDR2 YFSETQ.

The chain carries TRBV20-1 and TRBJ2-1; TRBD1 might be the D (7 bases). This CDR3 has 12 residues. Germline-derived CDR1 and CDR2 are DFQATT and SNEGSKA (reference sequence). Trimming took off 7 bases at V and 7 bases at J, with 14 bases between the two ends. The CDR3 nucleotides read TGCAGTGGGGGGGAGACAGGGAATGAGCAGTTCTTC. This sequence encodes CSGGETGNEQFF.

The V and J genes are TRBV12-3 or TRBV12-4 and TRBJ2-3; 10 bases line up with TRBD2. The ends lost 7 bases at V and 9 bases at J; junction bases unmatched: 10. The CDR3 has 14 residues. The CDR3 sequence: CASTQAGGRSTQYF. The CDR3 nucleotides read TGTGCCAGCACTCAAGCGGGGGGGCGTTCGACGCAGTATTTT.

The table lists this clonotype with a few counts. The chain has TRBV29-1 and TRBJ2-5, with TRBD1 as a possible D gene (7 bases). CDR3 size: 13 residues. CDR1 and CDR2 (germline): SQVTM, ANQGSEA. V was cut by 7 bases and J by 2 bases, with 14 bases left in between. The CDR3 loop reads CSAAGGQQETQYF. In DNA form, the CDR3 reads TGCAGCGCAGCCGGGGGACAGCAAGAGACCCAGTACTTC.

CDR3 in amino acids: CASRMLAEKTGELFF. The CDR3 DNA reads as TGTGCCAGCAGAATGCTAGCGGAAAAGACCGGGGAGCTGTTTTTT. V gene TRBV7-6 combines with J gene TRBJ2-2, with 7 bases that match TRBD2. Germline V lookup: CDR1 SGHVS, CDR2 FNYEAQ. The CDR3 sequence is 15 residues long. V dropped 6 bases and J dropped 5; count of bases not matched to a gene: 9.

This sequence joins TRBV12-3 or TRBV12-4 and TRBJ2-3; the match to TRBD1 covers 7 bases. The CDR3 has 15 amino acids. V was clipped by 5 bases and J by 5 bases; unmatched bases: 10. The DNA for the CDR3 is TGTGCCAGCAGTGTAACGACAGGGATAAGAGATACGCAGTATTTT. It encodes CASSVTTGIRDTQYF.

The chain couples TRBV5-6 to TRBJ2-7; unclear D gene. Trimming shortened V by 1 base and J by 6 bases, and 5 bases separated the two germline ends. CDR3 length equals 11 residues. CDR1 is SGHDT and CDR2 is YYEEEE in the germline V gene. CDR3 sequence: CASSLSFEQYF. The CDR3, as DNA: TGTGCCAGCAGCTTGAGTTTCGAGCAGTACTTC.

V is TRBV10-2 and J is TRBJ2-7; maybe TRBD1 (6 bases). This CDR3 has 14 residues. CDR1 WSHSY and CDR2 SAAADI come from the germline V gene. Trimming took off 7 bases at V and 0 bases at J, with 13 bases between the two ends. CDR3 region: CASINRDTSYEQYF. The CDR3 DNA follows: TGCGCCAGCATTAACCGGGACACCTCCTACGAGCAGTACTTC.

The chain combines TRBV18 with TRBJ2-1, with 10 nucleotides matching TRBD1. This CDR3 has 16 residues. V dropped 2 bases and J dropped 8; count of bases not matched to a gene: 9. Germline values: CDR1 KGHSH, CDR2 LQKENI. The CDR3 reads CASSPAGTGVVHEQFF. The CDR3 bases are TGTGCCAGCTCACCAGCGGGGACAGGGGTCGTCCATGAGCAGTTCTTC.

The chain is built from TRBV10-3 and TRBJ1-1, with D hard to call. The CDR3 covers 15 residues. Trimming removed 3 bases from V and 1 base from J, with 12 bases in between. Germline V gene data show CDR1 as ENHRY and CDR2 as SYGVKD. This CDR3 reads CAISDSADANTEAFF. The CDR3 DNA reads TGTGCCATCAGTGACTCGGCAGATGCGAACACTGAAGCTTTCTTT.

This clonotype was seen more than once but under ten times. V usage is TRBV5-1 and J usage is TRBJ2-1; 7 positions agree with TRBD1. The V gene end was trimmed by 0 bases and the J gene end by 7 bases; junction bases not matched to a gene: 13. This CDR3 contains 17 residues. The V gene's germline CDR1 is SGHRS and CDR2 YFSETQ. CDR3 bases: TGCGCCAGCAGCTTGGCGCCACAGGGGCAAGGTGCTAATGAGCAGTTCTTC. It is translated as CASSLAPQGQGANEQFF.

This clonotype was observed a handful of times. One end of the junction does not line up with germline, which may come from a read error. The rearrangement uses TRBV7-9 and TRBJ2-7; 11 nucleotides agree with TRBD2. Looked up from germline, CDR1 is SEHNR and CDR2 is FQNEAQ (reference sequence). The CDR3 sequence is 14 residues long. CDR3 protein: CASSPTETSGIVCF. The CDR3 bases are TGTGCCAGCAGTCCAACCGAGACTAGCGGGATAGTTTGCTTC. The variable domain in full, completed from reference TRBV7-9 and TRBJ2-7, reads DTGVSQNPRHKITKRGQNVTFRCDPISEHNRLYWYRQTLGQGPEFLTYFQNEAQLEKSRLLSDRFSAERPKGSFSTLEIQRTEQGDSAMYLCASSPTETSGIVCFGPGTRLTVT.

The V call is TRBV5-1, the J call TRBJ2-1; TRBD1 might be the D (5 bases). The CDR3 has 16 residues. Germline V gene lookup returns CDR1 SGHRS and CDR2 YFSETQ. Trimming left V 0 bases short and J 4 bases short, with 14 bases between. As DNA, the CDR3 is TGCGCCAGCAGCTTGGCCAGGAATAGGGGATACAATGAGCAGTTCTTC. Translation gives CASSLARNRGYNEQFF.

CDR3 in amino acids: CASSPGSGVGTDTQYF. For the CDR3, the DNA is TGTGCCAGCAGCCCCGGCTCGGGAGTTGGGACAGATACGCAGTATTTT. This chain connects TRBV3-1 to TRBJ2-3; the D gene is possibly TRBD2 (6 bases). The length of the CDR3 is 16 residues. V was clipped by 4 bases and J by 3 bases, with 17 bases between them. Germline assignment: CDR1 LGHDT and CDR2 YNNKEL (reference sequence).

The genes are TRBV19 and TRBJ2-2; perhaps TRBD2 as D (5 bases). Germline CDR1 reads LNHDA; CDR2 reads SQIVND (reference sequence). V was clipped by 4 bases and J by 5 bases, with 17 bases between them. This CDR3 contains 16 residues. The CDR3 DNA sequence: TGTGCCAGTAGTACTTTAGCGTCCCGTAGGACCGGGGAGCTGTTTTTT. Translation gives CASSTLASRRTGELFF.

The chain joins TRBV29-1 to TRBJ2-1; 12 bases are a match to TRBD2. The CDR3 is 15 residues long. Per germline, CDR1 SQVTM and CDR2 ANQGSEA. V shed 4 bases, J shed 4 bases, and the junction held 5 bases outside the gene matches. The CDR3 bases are TGCAGCGTTGTCCCGGGACTAGCGGGTTACAATGAGCAGTTCTTC. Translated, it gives CSVVPGLAGYNEQFF.

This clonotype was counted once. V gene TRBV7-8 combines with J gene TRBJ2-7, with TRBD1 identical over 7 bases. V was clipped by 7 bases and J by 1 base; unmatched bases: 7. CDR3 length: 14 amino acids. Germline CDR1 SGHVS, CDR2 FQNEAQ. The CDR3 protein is CASTGQGVSYEQYF. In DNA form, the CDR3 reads TGTGCCAGCACAGGGCAGGGGGTTTCCTACGAGCAGTACTTC.

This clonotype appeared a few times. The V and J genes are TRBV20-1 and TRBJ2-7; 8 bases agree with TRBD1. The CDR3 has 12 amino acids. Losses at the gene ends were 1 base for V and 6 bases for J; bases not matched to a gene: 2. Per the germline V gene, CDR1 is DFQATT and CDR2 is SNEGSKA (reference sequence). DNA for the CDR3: TGCAGTGCTAGAGGCGGACAGGGCGAGCAGTACTTC. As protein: CSARGGQGEQYF.

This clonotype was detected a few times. This CDR3 is CASSFSASFRDTGELFF. Written as DNA, the CDR3 is TGTGCCAGCAGCTTCTCCGCTAGCTTCCGTGACACCGGGGAGCTGTTTTTT. The chain combines TRBV7-8 with TRBJ2-2; possible D gene TRBD2, 5 bases. Deletions cut 3 bases from V and 3 bases from J, with 17 bases between. The CDR3 has 17 residues. Per germline, CDR1 SGHVS and CDR2 FQNEAQ.

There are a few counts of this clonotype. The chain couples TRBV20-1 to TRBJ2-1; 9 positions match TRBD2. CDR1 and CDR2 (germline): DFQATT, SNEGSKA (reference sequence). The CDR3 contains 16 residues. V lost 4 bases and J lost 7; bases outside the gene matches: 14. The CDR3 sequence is CSANLVSGGSGNEQFF. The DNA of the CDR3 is TGCAGTGCTAATCTTGTTAGCGGGGGCTCCGGGAATGAGCAGTTCTTC.

For the CDR3, the DNA is TGTGCCACCAGCAGAGCTAAAGAGACCCAGTACTTC. Translated: CATSRAKETQYF. The V call is TRBV15, the J call TRBJ2-5; no firm D call. This CDR3 has 12 amino acids. The germline CDR1 and CDR2 sequences are LNHNV and YYDKDF (reference sequence). Trimming removed 1 base from V and 3 bases from J, with 3 bases in between.

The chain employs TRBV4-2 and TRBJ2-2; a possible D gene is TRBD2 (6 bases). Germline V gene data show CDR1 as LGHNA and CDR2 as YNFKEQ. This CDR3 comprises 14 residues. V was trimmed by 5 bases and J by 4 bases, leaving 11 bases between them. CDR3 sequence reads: CASSFRDFTGELFF. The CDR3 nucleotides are TGTGCCAGCAGCTTCCGGGACTTCACCGGGGAGCTGTTTTTT.

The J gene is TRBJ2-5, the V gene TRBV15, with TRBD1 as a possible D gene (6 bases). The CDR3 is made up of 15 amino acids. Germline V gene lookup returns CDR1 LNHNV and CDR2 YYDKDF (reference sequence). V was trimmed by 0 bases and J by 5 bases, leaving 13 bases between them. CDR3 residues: CATSRERTAGETQYF. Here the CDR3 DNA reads TGTGCCACCAGCAGAGAAAGGACAGCAGGCGAGACCCAGTACTTC. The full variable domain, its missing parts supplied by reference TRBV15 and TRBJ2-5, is DAMVIQNPRYQVTQFGKPVTLSCSQTLNHNVMYWYQQKSSQAPKLLFHYYDKDFNNEADTPDNFQSRRPNTSFCFLDIRSPGLGDTAMYLCATSRERTAGETQYFGPGTRLLVL.